This T cell receptor beta chain was identified in a study of blood T cell repertoires in COVID-19. About the study: Sources were T cells, B-cell-depleted T cells, or PBMCs; the material itself was cDNA or gDNA.

Clinical history as reported by participants underpinned cohort assignment. In the source study's methods: By means of reference gene primer amplification, nucleated cell counts were estimated. Profiling relied on immunoSEQ multiplex PCR, and the TCRdb table lists in-frame clones only, not all of them. V, J and clone size are taken as reported in that table, and D and trimming were inferred from the DNA itself. Seen here are approximately 220,000 clones, around 84% observed once, and the top ten hold approximately 19%. This CDR3 contains 16 residues. CDR1 and CDR2 (germline): LNHDA, SQIVND (reference sequence). The J segment lost 5 bases and the V segment lost 6 bases, leaving 10 bases of the junction unmatched.

The clonotype comes from a man in his forties or fifties who had recovered from COVID-19. The V and J genes are TRBV19 and TRBJ2-2; 9 positions match TRBD1. The sequencing sample was made of PBMCs or T cells enriched from blood (not recorded which). In DNA form, the CDR3 reads TGTGCCAGTAGCGGCCGTGGGACAGGGAATACCGGGGAGCTGTTTTTT. Amino acids: CASSGRGTGNTGELFF. The full variable domain, its missing parts supplied by reference TRBV19 and TRBJ2-2, is DGGITQSPKYLFRKEGQNVTLSCEQNLNHDAMYWYRQDPGQGLRLIYYSQIVNDFQKGDIAEGYSVSREKKESFPLTVTSAQKNPTAFYLCASSGRGTGNTGELFFGEGSRLTVL.